The 18 T cell receptor beta chains in this list originate from one sample, sequenced in a study of T cell responses to AZD1222 COVID-19 vaccine. TCRdb's copy holds only in-frame clones and misses some; the assay was immunoSEQ multiplex PCR. The data contain about 180,000 clones, just under 90% of them seen just once; the ten biggest clones take up more than 4%. The source material was peripheral blood, sampled 28 days after the second dose of the MenACWY control vaccine. The receptors derive from an adult who received the MenACWY meningococcal vaccine as a control.

The chain links TRBV5-4 to TRBJ2-5; TRBD2 matches at 10 bases. This CDR3 region has 15 residues. Per germline, CDR1 SGHNT and CDR2 YYREEE (reference sequence). The J segment lost 1 base and the V segment lost 4 bases, leaving 4 bases of the junction unmatched. CDR3 region: CASSELAGSQETQYF. The CDR3 DNA reads as TGTGCCAGCAGCGAACTAGCGGGGAGCCAAGAGACCCAGTACTTC.

The chain combines TRBV5-1 with TRBJ2-7; weak D call: TRBD1 (5 bases). Deletions cut 0 bases from V and 0 bases from J, with 7 bases between. Germline loops: CDR1 SGHRS, CDR2 YFSETQ. The length of the CDR3 is 14 residues. The DNA of the CDR3 is TGCGCCAGCAGCTTGGGGGGCAACTCCTACGAGCAGTACTTC. It translates to CASSLGGNSYEQYF.

The rearrangement links TRBV7-9 to TRBJ2-1; D possibly corresponds to TRBD1 (5 bases). V was trimmed by 2 bases and J by 5 bases, leaving 16 bases between them. CDR3 size: 16 residues. Germline V CDR1 and CDR2: SEHNR, FQNEAQ (reference sequence). The CDR3 spells CASSLRLAGSHNEQFF. CDR3 in DNA: TGTGCCAGCAGCTTACGCCTGGCAGGGTCCCACAATGAGCAGTTCTTC.

The chain joins TRBV30 to TRBJ1-1, with D uncertain. Trimming took 4 bases from V and 5 from J, leaving 14 bases between them. This CDR3 contains 13 residues. The germline CDR1 and CDR2 sequences are GTSNPN and SVGIG (reference sequence). This chain's CDR3 is CAWKSSGGTEAFF. CDR3 coding DNA: TGTGCCTGGAAGTCATCGGGCGGGACTGAAGCTTTCTTT.

The chain links TRBV27 to TRBJ2-3; no clear D. The germline CDR1 and CDR2 sequences are MNHEY and SMNVEV (reference sequence). The CDR3 is made up of 16 amino acids. The germline V and J ends were trimmed by 0 bases and 0 bases, with 10 bases remaining between them. Here the CDR3 DNA reads TGTGCCAGCAGTTTATCGTGGGCAGCTAGCACAGATACGCAGTATTTT. Its translation: CASSLSWAASTDTQYF.

This chain uses TRBV28 with TRBJ2-1, with 8 bases aligning to TRBD1. Germline CDR1 reads MDHEN; CDR2 reads SYDVKM. The CDR3 is made up of 14 amino acids. Trimming removed 3 bases from V and 9 bases from J; junction bases left unmatched: 7. The chain's CDR3 is CASSLDREIAEQFF. The CDR3 DNA reads as TGTGCCAGCAGTTTGGACAGGGAGATCGCTGAGCAGTTCTTC. The whole variable domain, filled in from reference TRBV28 and TRBJ2-1, reads DVKVTQSSRYLVKRTGEKVFLECVQDMDHENMFWYRQDPGLGLRLIYFSYDVKMKEKGDIPEGYSVSREKKERFSLILESASTNQTSMYLCASSLDREIAEQFFGPGTRLTVL.

The J gene is TRBJ2-5, the V gene TRBV2; 9 bases are shared with TRBD2. The V and J ends lost 7 bases and 4 bases, in that order; junction bases with no gene match: 7. The CDR3 runs 14 residues. The germline V gene encodes CDR1 SNHLY and CDR2 FYNNEI. CDR3 DNA sequence: TGTGCCAGCAACACCTATAGCGGGAGAGAGACCCAGTACTTC. It specifies CASNTYSGRETQYF.

The chain is built from TRBV6-2 or TRBV6-3 and TRBJ2-3, with 8 bases matching TRBD2. Unmatched junction bases numbered 6, after V lost 5 bases and J lost 2 bases. CDR1 is MNHEY, CDR2 SVGEGT, per germline. The CDR3 sequence is 15 residues long. The CDR3: CASSRSGAFTDTQYF. CDR3 coding DNA: TGTGCCAGCAGTCGTAGCGGGGCTTTCACAGATACGCAGTATTTT.

V is TRBV7-2 and J is TRBJ2-2; D gene uncertain. CDR1 is SGHTA and CDR2 is FQGNSA in the germline V gene. This CDR3 has 15 residues. Trimming pared 1 base from V and 4 bases from J, leaving 10 bases between. CDR3 amino acids: CASSLVWGSTGELFF. CDR3 nucleotide sequence: TGTGCCAGCAGCTTAGTTTGGGGAAGCACCGGGGAGCTGTTTTTT. Full variable domain (outside the CDR3, taken from reference TRBV7-2 and TRBJ2-2): GAGVSQSPSNKVTEKGKDVELRCDPISGHTALYWYRQSLGQGLEFLIYFQGNSAPDKSGLPSDRFSAERTGGSVSTLTIQRTQQEDSAVYLCASSLVWGSTGELFFGEGSRLTVL.

The chain recombines TRBV27 with TRBJ2-2, with D possibly TRBD1 on 6 matching bases. Trimming stripped 6 bases from V and 5 bases from J, with 16 bases between. CDR1 MNHEY and CDR2 SMNVEV come from the germline V gene (reference sequence). The CDR3 has 15 residues. The CDR3 DNA reads TGTGCCAGCAGCCACTGGGGGACACTTACCGGGGAGCTGTTTTTT. This sequence encodes CASSHWGTLTGELFF.

The rearrangement joins TRBV2 to TRBJ2-2; D unclear. Germline V lookup: CDR1 SNHLY, CDR2 FYNNEI. Trimming removed 4 bases from V and 6 bases from J, with 6 bases in between. CDR3 length: 12 residues. In DNA form, the CDR3 reads TGTGCCAGCAGTGTGAGTGCCGGGGAGCTGTTTTTT. Translation: CASSVSAGELFF. The entire variable domain, with the rest obtained from reference TRBV2 and TRBJ2-2, is as follows: EPEVTQTPSHQVTQMGQEVILRCVPISNHLYFYWYRQILGQKVEFLVSFYNNEISEKSEIFDDQFSVERPDGSNFTLKIRSTKLEDSAMYFCASSVSAGELFFGEGSRLTVL.

The chain couples TRBV11-2 to TRBJ2-7, with TRBD2 matching 10 bases. The ends lost 5 bases at V and 4 bases at J; junction bases unmatched: 5. Germline V gene data show CDR1 as SGHAT and CDR2 as FQNNGV. CDR3 length: 14 amino acids. The CDR3 loop reads CASSPLAGPYEQYF. CDR3 nucleotide sequence: TGTGCCAGCAGCCCACTAGCGGGACCATACGAGCAGTACTTC. The full variable domain, in which reference TRBV11-2 and TRBJ2-7 provide the parts outside the CDR3, is EAGVAQSPRYKIIEKRQSVAFWCNPISGHATLYWYQQILGQGPKLLIQFQNNGVVDDSQLPKDRFSAERLKGVDSTLKIQPAKLEDSAVYLCASSPLAGPYEQYFGPGTRLTVT.

CDR3 loop: CASSRPTRPGAEQFF. DNA of the CDR3: TGTGCCAGCAGCCGACCTACCCGCCCCGGAGCTGAGCAGTTCTTC. The genes are TRBV14 and TRBJ2-1, with D uncertain. The V end lost 4 bases, the J end lost 9 bases, and 19 bases lay between the germline ends. The CDR3 has 15 residues. Germline values: CDR1 SGHDN, CDR2 FVKESK. Using reference TRBV14 and TRBJ2-1 for the parts outside the CDR3, the full variable domain is EAGVTQFPSHSVIEKGQTVTLRCDPISGHDNLYWYRRVMGKEIKFLLHFVKESKQDESGMPNNRFLAERTGGTYSTLKVQPAELEDSGVYFCASSRPTRPGAEQFFGPGTRLTVL.

The J gene is TRBJ2-7, the V gene TRBV2, with D uncertain. The CDR3 is 14 amino acids. Trimming pared 2 bases from V and 2 bases from J, leaving 10 bases between. Looked up from germline, CDR1 is SNHLY and CDR2 is FYNNEI. CDR3 loop: CASSELPATYEQYF. Here the CDR3 DNA reads TGTGCCAGCAGTGAATTGCCTGCTACCTACGAGCAGTACTTC.

The CDR3 bases are TGCGCCAGCAGCCAAAACACCCCAGACAGGGTGCTCGAGCAGTACTTC. The encoded protein is CASSQNTPDRVLEQYF. The chain couples TRBV5-1 to TRBJ2-7, with 7 nucleotides matching TRBD1. This CDR3 spans 16 amino acids. V lost 4 bases, J lost 6 bases, and 16 bases stayed unmatched. Germline V gives CDR1 SGHRS, CDR2 YFSETQ. Filled out from reference TRBV5-1 and TRBJ2-7, the complete variable domain reads KAGVTQTPRYLIKTRGQQVTLSCSPISGHRSVSWYQQTPGQGLQFLFEYFSETQRNKGNFPGRFSGRQFSNSRSEMNVSTLELGDSALYLCASSQNTPDRVLEQYFGPGTRLTVT.

This chain links TRBV7-9 with TRBJ1-2; D gene uncertain. The CDR3 covers 12 residues. From germline, CDR1 is SEHNR and CDR2 FQNEAQ (reference sequence). V lost 2 bases and J lost 3, with 4 bases in between. In DNA, the CDR3 is TGTGCCAGCAGCTTATACGACTATGGCTACACCTTC. Residues: CASSLYDYGYTF.

The CDR3 sequence is CASSLEGWGNQPQHF. The CDR3 DNA is TGTGCCAGCAGTTTGGAGGGTTGGGGCAATCAGCCCCAGCATTTT. The V gene is TRBV28, the J gene TRBJ1-5; unclear D gene. V was trimmed by 3 bases and J by 2 bases, leaving 11 bases between them. The CDR3 length is 15 residues. Per germline, CDR1 MDHEN and CDR2 SYDVKM.

V usage is TRBV10-3 and J usage is TRBJ2-5, with D uncertain. The CDR3 consists of 13 residues. Trimming removed 3 bases from V and 3 bases from J, with 8 bases in between. Germline lookup yields CDR1 ENHRY and CDR2 SYGVKD. The chain's CDR3 is CAISDMAEETQYF. The CDR3 DNA follows: TGTGCCATCAGTGACATGGCAGAAGAGACCCAGTACTTC.